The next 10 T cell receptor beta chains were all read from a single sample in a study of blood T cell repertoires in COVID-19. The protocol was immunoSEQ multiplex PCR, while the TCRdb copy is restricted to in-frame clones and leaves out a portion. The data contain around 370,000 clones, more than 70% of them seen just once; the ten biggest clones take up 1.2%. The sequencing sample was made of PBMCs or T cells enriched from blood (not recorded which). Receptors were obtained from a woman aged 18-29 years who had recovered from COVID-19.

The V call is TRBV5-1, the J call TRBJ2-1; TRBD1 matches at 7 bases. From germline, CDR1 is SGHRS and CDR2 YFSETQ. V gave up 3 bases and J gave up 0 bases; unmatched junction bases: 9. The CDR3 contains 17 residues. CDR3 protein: CASSYLTGQSSYNEQFF. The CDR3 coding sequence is TGCGCCAGCAGCTACTTAACGGGACAGAGCTCCTACAATGAGCAGTTCTTC.

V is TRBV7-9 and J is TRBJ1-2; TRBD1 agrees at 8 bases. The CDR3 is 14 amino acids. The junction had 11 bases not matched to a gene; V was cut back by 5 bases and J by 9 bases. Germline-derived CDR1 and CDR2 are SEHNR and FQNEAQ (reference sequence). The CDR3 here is CASSLDTGGKRYTF. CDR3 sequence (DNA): TGTGCCAGCAGCCTGGACACAGGGGGAAAACGCTACACCTTC.

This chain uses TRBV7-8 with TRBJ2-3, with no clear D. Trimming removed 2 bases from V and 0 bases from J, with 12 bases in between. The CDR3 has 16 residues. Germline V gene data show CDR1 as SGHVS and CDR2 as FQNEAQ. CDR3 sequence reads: CASSLYGSGSTDTQYF. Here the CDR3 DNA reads TGTGCCAGCAGCTTATACGGGTCGGGTAGCACAGATACGCAGTATTTT.

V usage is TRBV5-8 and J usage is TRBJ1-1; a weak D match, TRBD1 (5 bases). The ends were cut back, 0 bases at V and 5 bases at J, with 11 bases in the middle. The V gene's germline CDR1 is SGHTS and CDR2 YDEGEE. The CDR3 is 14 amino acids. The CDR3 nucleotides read TGTGCCAGCAGCTTGGCCCCAGGGATAACTGAAGCTTTCTTT. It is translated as CASSLAPGITEAFF.

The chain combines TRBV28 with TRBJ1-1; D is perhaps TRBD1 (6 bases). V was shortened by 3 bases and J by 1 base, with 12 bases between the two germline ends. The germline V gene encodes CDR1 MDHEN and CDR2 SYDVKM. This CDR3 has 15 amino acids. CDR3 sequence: CASSFQGRRNTEAFF. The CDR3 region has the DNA TGTGCCAGCAGTTTTCAGGGGCGGAGGAACACTGAAGCTTTCTTT.

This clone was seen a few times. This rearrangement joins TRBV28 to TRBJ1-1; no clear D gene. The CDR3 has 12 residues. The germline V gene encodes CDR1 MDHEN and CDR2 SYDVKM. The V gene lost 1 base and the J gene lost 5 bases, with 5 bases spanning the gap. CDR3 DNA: TGTGCCAGCAGTTTATCGGGGACTGAAGCTTTCTTT. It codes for CASSLSGTEAFF.

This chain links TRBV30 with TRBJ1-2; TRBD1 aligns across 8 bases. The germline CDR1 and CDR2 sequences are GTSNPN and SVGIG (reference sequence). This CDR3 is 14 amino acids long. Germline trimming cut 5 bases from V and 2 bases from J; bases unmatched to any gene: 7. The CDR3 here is CAWFRGQENYGYTF. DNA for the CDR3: TGTGCCTGGTTTAGGGGACAGGAGAACTATGGCTACACCTTC.

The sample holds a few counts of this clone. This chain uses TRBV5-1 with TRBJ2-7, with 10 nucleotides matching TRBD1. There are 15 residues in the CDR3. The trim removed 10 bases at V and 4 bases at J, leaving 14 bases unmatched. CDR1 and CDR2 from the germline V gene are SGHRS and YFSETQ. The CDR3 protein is CASGGGTGARYEQYF. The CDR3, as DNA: TGCGCCTCCGGAGGCGGGACAGGGGCGAGGTACGAGCAGTACTTC. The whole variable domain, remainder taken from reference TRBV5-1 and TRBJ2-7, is KAGVTQTPRYLIKTRGQQVTLSCSPISGHRSVSWYQQTPGQGLQFLFEYFSETQRNKGNFPGRFSGRQFSNSRSEMNVSTLELGDSALYLCASGGGTGARYEQYFGPGTRLTVT.

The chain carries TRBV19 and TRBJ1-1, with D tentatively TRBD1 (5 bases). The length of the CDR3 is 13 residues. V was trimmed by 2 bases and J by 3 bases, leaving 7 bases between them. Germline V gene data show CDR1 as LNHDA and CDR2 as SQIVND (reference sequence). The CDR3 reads CASSIRGYTEAFF. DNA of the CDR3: TGTGCCAGTAGTATACGGGGGTACACTGAAGCTTTCTTT.

The CDR3 sequence: CASSEFRGQSTAIYF. The CDR3 DNA reads as TGTGCCAGCAGTGAATTCCGCGGACAGTCCACGGCCATATATTTT. The rearrangement links TRBV2 to TRBJ1-3; TRBD1 is a possible D gene (6 bases). This CDR3 has 15 amino acids. The V end lost 2 bases, the J end lost 11 bases, and 19 bases lay between the germline ends. The germline V gene has CDR1 SNHLY and CDR2 FYNNEI.